This entry lists 28 T cell receptor beta chains sequenced from one sample in a study of blood T cell repertoires in COVID-19. Only in-frame clones appear in the TCRdb table, and some are missing; sequencing was by immunoSEQ multiplex PCR. Of about 390,000 clones listed, around nine tenths were seen once; the top ten hold about 10%. Sequencing used PBMCs or T cells enriched from blood (not recorded which). The receptor source for this set is a woman aged 45-65 years who had recovered from COVID-19.

V gene TRBV4-1 combines with J gene TRBJ1-5; D gene uncertain. Per germline, CDR1 MGHRA and CDR2 YSYEKL. Trimming pared 0 bases from V and 0 bases from J, leaving 12 bases between. The CDR3 covers 17 residues. The CDR3 here is CASSQDGPVDSNQPQHF. The CDR3, as DNA: TGCGCCAGCAGCCAAGATGGGCCAGTTGATAGCAATCAGCCCCAGCATTTT.

The chain links TRBV15 to TRBJ1-4, with 7 bases aligning to TRBD1. Germline-derived CDR1 and CDR2 are LNHNV and YYDKDF (reference sequence). Trimming took 0 bases from V and 2 from J; bases not matched to a gene: 3. The CDR3 consists of 16 residues. The CDR3, as DNA: TGTGCCACCAGCAGAGAAAGGGGGCAGACTAATGAAAAACTGTTTTTT. This sequence encodes CATSRERGQTNEKLFF.

This chain uses TRBV3-1 (or the pseudogene TRBV3-2) with TRBJ2-7; D is uncertain. Per the germline V gene, CDR1 is LGHDT and CDR2 is YNNKEL (reference sequence). The V end lost 1 base, the J end lost 4 bases, and 14 bases lay between the germline ends. The CDR3 loop spans 15 amino acids. The CDR3 DNA follows: TGTGCCAGCAGCCAAGGAGGATTGCGGATTTACGAGCAGTACTTC. This encodes CASSQGGLRIYEQYF.

The genes are TRBV4-2 and TRBJ2-1; 7 bases agree with TRBD1. From germline, CDR1 is LGHNA and CDR2 YNFKEQ. The CDR3 extends over 16 amino acids. V lost 0 bases and J lost 2; bases outside the gene matches: 4. The CDR3 sequence is CASSQEAGGAYNEQFF. CDR3 DNA sequence: TGTGCCAGCAGCCAAGAAGCAGGGGGTGCCTACAATGAGCAGTTCTTC.

This chain links TRBV7-8 with TRBJ1-4; 7 bases agree with TRBD1. Germline assignment: CDR1 SGHVS and CDR2 FQNEAQ. J was trimmed by 0 bases and V by 4 bases; bases with no gene match: 11. The CDR3 has 18 amino acids. CDR3 sequence reads: CASSSTGTESATNEKLFF. CDR3 bases: TGTGCCAGCAGCTCCACAGGGACAGAAAGCGCAACTAATGAAAAACTGTTTTTT.

The chain couples TRBV29-1 to TRBJ2-3; TRBD2 is a possible D gene (6 bases). The CDR3 runs 14 residues. Germline V gene sequence: CDR1 SQVTM, CDR2 ANQGSEA. Trimming took off 5 bases at V and 3 bases at J, with 15 bases between the two ends. The CDR3 spells CSVQVGGVTDTQYF. CDR3 nucleotides: TGCAGCGTTCAAGTGGGCGGGGTGACAGATACGCAGTATTTT.

This chain connects TRBV11-1 to TRBJ1-1; D is possibly TRBD1 (5 bases). In germline, CDR1 is SGHAT, CDR2 FQDESV (reference sequence). The CDR3 extends over 16 amino acids. V shed 5 bases and J shed 3 bases, with 19 bases lying between them. CDR3 loop: CASSPAPQGRDTEAFF. DNA for the CDR3: TGTGCCAGCAGCCCAGCGCCCCAGGGCCGGGACACTGAAGCTTTCTTT.

The chain joins TRBV4-2 to TRBJ2-7, with D tentatively TRBD2 (6 bases). The CDR3 spans 15 residues. Germline V gives CDR1 LGHNA, CDR2 YNFKEQ. V was pared by 1 base and J by 5 bases, with 15 bases between. Written as DNA, the CDR3 is TGTGCCAGCAGCCAAGGGGACCTGAGGGAGGACGAGCAGTACTTC. Protein product: CASSQGDLREDEQYF.

The rearrangement links TRBV6-5 to TRBJ2-7; perhaps TRBD1 as D (6 bases). V was pared by 0 bases and J by 3 bases, with 15 bases between. Germline CDR1 reads MNHEY; CDR2 reads SVGAGI. This CDR3 region has 16 residues. CDR3 region: CASSYSKNRVGYEQYF. The CDR3 coding sequence is TGTGCCAGCAGTTACTCTAAAAACAGGGTAGGCTACGAGCAGTACTTC.

The genes are TRBV3-1 (or the pseudogene TRBV3-2) and TRBJ1-2, with 11 bases lining up with TRBD1. Germline-derived CDR1 and CDR2 are LGHDT and YNNKEL (reference sequence). Losses at the gene ends were 4 bases for V and 0 bases for J; bases not matched to a gene: 7. The CDR3 loop spans 17 amino acids. CDR3 bases: TGTGCCAGCAGCCCCCCGGACAGGGGGCGGTCTAACTATGGCTACACCTTC. Protein sequence: CASSPPDRGRSNYGYTF.

The V and J genes are TRBV2 and TRBJ1-1; 9 bases line up with TRBD1. V gave up 4 bases and J gave up 6 bases; unmatched junction bases: 6. Germline values: CDR1 SNHLY, CDR2 FYNNEI. The CDR3 spans 14 residues. Here the CDR3 DNA reads TGTGCCAGCAGTGTCGGGACAGGGTTCGCTGAAGCTTTCTTT. It is translated as CASSVGTGFAEAFF.

The chain has TRBV19 and TRBJ2-3, with 9 positions matching TRBD2. The CDR3 loop spans 15 amino acids. Trimming cost V 6 bases and J 5 bases; bases outside gene matches: 9. Germline lookup yields CDR1 LNHDA and CDR2 SQIVND (reference sequence). The CDR3, as DNA: TGTGCCAGTAGAGCGCGGGGGGGTCCTGGAGATACGCAGTATTTT. It yields the protein CASRARGGPGDTQYF.

This chain connects TRBV11-2 to TRBJ1-2, with 8 bases that match TRBD1. The CDR3 is 13 amino acids. V lost 5 bases and J lost 4; bases outside the gene matches: 3. Germline V gene data show CDR1 as SGHAT and CDR2 as FQNNGV. In DNA, the CDR3 is TGTGCCAGCAGCAGGGACAGGAGCTATGGCTACACCTTC. Protein sequence: CASSRDRSYGYTF.

The CDR3 DNA sequence: TGCGCCAGCAGCTTGGGGACAGGGGAGGTAGGCTATGGCTACACCTTC. Its protein is CASSLGTGEVGYGYTF. The V call is TRBV5-1, the J call TRBJ1-2, with TRBD1 matching 9 bases. This CDR3 has 16 amino acids. V gave up 0 bases and J gave up 4 bases; unmatched junction bases: 7. Germline CDR1 reads SGHRS; CDR2 reads YFSETQ.

The genes are TRBV5-1 and TRBJ2-3; TRBD2 is a possible D gene (5 bases). V was trimmed by 5 bases and J by 5 bases, leaving 12 bases between them. CDR3 size: 13 residues. Germline V gives CDR1 SGHRS, CDR2 YFSETQ. In nucleotides, the CDR3 is TGCGCCAGCAGTCTGGACTCCGGAGATACGCAGTATTTT. This codes for CASSLDSGDTQYF.

The chain has TRBV28 and TRBJ1-2, with a tentative D call TRBD1 (5 bases). This CDR3 has 12 residues. V was cut by 2 bases and J by 8 bases, with 9 bases left in between. Germline assignment: CDR1 MDHEN and CDR2 SYDVKM. CDR3: CASSLQGYGYTF. CDR3 DNA: TGTGCCAGCAGTTTACAGGGTTACGGCTACACCTTC.

The chain uses TRBV2 and TRBJ1-2, with a possible D match to TRBD1 (6 bases). V was trimmed by 5 bases and J by 7 bases, leaving 17 bases between them. From germline, CDR1 is SNHLY and CDR2 FYNNEI. This CDR3 is 14 amino acids long. The CDR3 reads CASSLRQARGGYTF. CDR3 nucleotide sequence: TGTGCCAGCAGTCTCCGACAGGCCAGGGGTGGCTACACCTTC.

Note on this clone: The germline gene is not matched at one end of the junction; a read error may be the cause. This chain links TRBV6-5 with TRBJ1-6; TRBD1 is a possible D gene (5 bases). CDR1 is MNHEY and CDR2 is SVGAGI in the germline V gene. This CDR3 has 15 amino acids. The CDR3 bases are TGTGCCAGCAGGCCGCAGGGTGTCTATGATTCACCCCTCCACTTT. Amino acids: CASRPQGVYDSPLHF.

This clone was found a few times. The chain recombines TRBV4-1 with TRBJ1-4; 7 positions agree with TRBD1. The length of the CDR3 is 11 residues. V was clipped by 5 bases and J by 11 bases; unmatched bases: 2. Germline V gene sequence: CDR1 MGHRA, CDR2 YSYEKL. The CDR3 loop reads CASSETGKLFF. The CDR3 DNA follows: TGCGCCAGCAGCGAGACAGGGAAACTGTTTTTT.

The chain joins TRBV19 to TRBJ2-1; TRBD1 agrees at 10 bases. CDR1 and CDR2 from the germline V gene are LNHDA and SQIVND (reference sequence). The CDR3 runs 15 residues. J gave up 4 bases and V 5 bases, and 5 bases lay outside the gene matches. The CDR3 loop reads CASSPRDRGYNEQFF. The CDR3 DNA reads TGTGCCAGTAGTCCCCGGGACAGGGGTTACAATGAGCAGTTCTTC.

This sequence joins TRBV3-1 (or the pseudogene TRBV3-2) and TRBJ1-1, with no clear D. V was cut by 0 bases and J by 5 bases, with 13 bases left in between. Germline lookup yields CDR1 LGHDT and CDR2 YNNKEL (reference sequence). The CDR3 has 15 residues. CDR3 bases: TGTGCCAGCAGCCAAGATTACCTTCGGGGTACTGAAGCTTTCTTT. Translating gives CASSQDYLRGTEAFF.

The chain couples TRBV5-4 to TRBJ1-2; TRBD1 matches at 8 bases. The CDR3 runs 16 residues. V was pared by 0 bases and J by 4 bases, with 8 bases of the junction left unmatched. Per germline, CDR1 SGHNT and CDR2 YYREEE (reference sequence). CDR3 sequence reads: CASSLERQGASYGYTF. In DNA, the CDR3 is TGTGCCAGCAGCTTGGAACGGCAGGGGGCCTCCTATGGCTACACCTTC.

The gene calls are TRBV7-8 and TRBJ1-5, with a possible D match to TRBD1 (5 bases). Trimming removed 1 base at V and 4 bases at J, with 14 bases between. Germline V lookup: CDR1 SGHVS, CDR2 FQNEAQ. The CDR3 spans 16 residues. The CDR3 DNA reads as TGTGCCAGCAGCTTAGGGCAGGCAGGGTGGAATCAGCCCCAGCATTTT. Amino acids: CASSLGQAGWNQPQHF.

The V gene is TRBV5-1, the J gene TRBJ1-5; D possibly corresponds to TRBD1 (5 bases). CDR1 and CDR2 (germline): SGHRS, YFSETQ. V shed 0 bases and J shed 5 bases, with 12 bases lying between them. CDR3 size: 15 residues. The CDR3 nucleotides read TGCGCCAGCAGCTTGGTGCCAGGGAATGATCAGCCCCAGCATTTT. It codes for CASSLVPGNDQPQHF.

The CDR3 coding sequence is TGTGCCAGTAGTATAGATCTATTGTACCGGGGTCGACAGCCCCAGCATTTT. Translated: CASSIDLLYRGRQPQHF. The V and J genes are TRBV19 and TRBJ1-5; no clear D gene. The CDR3 sequence is 17 residues long. The ends were cut back, 0 bases at V and 7 bases at J, with 19 bases in the middle. Germline V CDR1 and CDR2: LNHDA, SQIVND (reference sequence). The variable domain in full, with the rest retrieved from reference TRBV19 and TRBJ1-5, is DGGITQSPKYLFRKEGQNVTLSCEQNLNHDAMYWYRQDPGQGLRLIYYSQIVNDFQKGDIAEGYSVSREKKESFPLTVTSAQKNPTAFYLCASSIDLLYRGRQPQHFGDGTRLSIL.

The V gene is TRBV19, the J gene TRBJ1-1; perhaps TRBD1 as D (5 bases). The germline V and J ends were trimmed by 3 bases and 1 base, with 9 bases remaining between them. This CDR3 region has 14 residues. Germline lookup yields CDR1 LNHDA and CDR2 SQIVND (reference sequence). CDR3 coding DNA: TGTGCCAGTAGTATGGGGCAAAGGAACACTGAAGCTTTCTTT. Residues: CASSMGQRNTEAFF.

Worth noting for this clone: This sample also contains other DNA sequences that code for the same CDR3. The chain links TRBV19 to TRBJ1-1; D unresolved. CDR1 and CDR2 from the germline V gene are LNHDA and SQIVND (reference sequence). The CDR3 has 13 amino acids. Trimming cost V 3 bases and J 4 bases, with 9 bases left between them. CDR3 DNA: TGTGCCAGTAGTATGTGGGGAGGCACTGAAGCTTTCTTT. Translation gives CASSMWGGTEAFF. Supplemented by reference TRBV19 and TRBJ1-1, the full variable domain reads DGGITQSPKYLFRKEGQNVTLSCEQNLNHDAMYWYRQDPGQGLRLIYYSQIVNDFQKGDIAEGYSVSREKKESFPLTVTSAQKNPTAFYLCASSMWGGTEAFFGQGTRLTVV.

This clone was counted once. The rearrangement uses TRBV7-9 and TRBJ2-5; no clear D gene. The V gene lost 4 bases and the J gene lost 1 base, with 13 bases spanning the gap. The CDR3 loop spans 15 amino acids. Germline loops: CDR1 SEHNR, CDR2 FQNEAQ (reference sequence). CDR3 amino acids: CASSSFLTAQETQYF. CDR3 nucleotides: TGTGCCAGCAGCTCTTTTCTCACAGCCCAAGAGACCCAGTACTTC.